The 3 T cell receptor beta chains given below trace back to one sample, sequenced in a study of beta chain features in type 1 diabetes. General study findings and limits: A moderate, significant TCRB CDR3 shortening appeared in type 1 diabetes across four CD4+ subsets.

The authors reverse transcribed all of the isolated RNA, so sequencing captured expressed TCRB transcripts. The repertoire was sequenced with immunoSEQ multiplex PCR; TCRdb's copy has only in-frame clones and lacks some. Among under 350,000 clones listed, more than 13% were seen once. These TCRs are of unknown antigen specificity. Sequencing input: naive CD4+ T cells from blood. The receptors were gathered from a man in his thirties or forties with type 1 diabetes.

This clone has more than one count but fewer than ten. The CDR3, as DNA: TGTGCCAGCAGCTTATCTCCCCTCGAGCAGTACTTC. It specifies CASSLSPLEQYF. This chain uses TRBV7-8 with TRBJ2-7; D unclear. Trimming took off 2 bases at V and 6 bases at J, with 8 bases between the two ends. The CDR3 covers 12 residues. The germline V gene encodes CDR1 SGHVS and CDR2 FQNEAQ.

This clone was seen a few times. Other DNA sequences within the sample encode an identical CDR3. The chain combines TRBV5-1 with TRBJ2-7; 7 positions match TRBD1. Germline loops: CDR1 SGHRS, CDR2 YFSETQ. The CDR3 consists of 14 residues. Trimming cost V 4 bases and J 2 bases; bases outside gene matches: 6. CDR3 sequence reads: CASSSGQGAYEQYF. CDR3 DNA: TGCGCCAGCAGCAGTGGGCAGGGGGCCTACGAGCAGTACTTC.

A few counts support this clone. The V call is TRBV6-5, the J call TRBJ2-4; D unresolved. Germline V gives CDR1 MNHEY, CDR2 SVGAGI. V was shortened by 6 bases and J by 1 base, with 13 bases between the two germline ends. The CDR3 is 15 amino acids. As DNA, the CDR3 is TGTGCCAGCAGCCCCCGTGGGCAGGCCAAAAACATTCAGTACTTC. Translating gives CASSPRGQAKNIQYF.